In its sample, the clone carrying this TCR beta chain was seen once. Its antigen remains unknown. This specimen comes from a study of T cell responses to AZD1222 COVID-19 vaccine. General study findings and limits: Donors, mostly white British, included more females; clonal diversity was possibly underestimated.

Whether given at about 4 or about 12 weeks, second doses were pooled. Measured with immunoSEQ multiplex PCR; TCRdb has only the in-frame clones, and not every one. The sample consists of over 130,000 clones, around nine tenths of them appearing once. The CDR3 runs to 15 residues. Trimming took off 1 base at V and 5 bases at J, with 11 bases between the two ends. Germline V lookup: CDR1 KGHDR, CDR2 SFDVKD. The origin of this receptor is an adult who received the AZD1222 COVID-19 vaccine. The rearrangement uses TRBV24-1 and TRBJ2-1, with D perhaps being TRBD1 or TRBD2 (5 bases each). The sample here was peripheral blood, taken 28 days after the second AZD1222 dose. This CDR3 reads CATSDFGTGNNEQFF. The CDR3 nucleotides read TGTGCCACCAGTGATTTCGGGACGGGCAACAATGAGCAGTTCTTC.